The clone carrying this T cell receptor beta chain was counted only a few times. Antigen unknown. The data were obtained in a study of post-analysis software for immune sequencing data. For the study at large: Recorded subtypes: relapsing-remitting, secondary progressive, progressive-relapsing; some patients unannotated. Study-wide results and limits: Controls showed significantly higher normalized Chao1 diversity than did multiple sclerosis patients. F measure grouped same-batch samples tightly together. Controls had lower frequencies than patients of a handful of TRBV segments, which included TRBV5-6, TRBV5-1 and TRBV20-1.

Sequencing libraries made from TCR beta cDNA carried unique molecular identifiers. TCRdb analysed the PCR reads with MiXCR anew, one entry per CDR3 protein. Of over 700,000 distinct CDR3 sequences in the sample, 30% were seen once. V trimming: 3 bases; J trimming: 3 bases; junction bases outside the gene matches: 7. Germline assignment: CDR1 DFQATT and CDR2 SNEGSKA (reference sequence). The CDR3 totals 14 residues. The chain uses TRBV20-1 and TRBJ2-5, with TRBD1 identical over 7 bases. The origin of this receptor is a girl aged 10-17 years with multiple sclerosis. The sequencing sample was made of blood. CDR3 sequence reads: CSARAGTVEETQYF. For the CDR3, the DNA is TGCAGTGCTAGGGCCGGGACAGTGGAAGAGACCCAGTACTTC.